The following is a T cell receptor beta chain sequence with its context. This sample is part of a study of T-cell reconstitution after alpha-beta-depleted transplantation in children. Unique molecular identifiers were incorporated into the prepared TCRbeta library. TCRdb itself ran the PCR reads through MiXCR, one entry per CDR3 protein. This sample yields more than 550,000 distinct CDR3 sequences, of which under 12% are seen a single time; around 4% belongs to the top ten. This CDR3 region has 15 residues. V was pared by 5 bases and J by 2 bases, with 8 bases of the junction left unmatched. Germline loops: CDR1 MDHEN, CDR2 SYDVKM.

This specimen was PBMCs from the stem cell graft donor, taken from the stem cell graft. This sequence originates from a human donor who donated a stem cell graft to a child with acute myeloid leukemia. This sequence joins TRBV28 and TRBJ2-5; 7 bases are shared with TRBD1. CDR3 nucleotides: TGTGCCAGCAGTGATCGACAGGGACGGCAAGAGACCCAGTACTTC. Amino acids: CASSDRQGRQETQYF.